This T cell receptor beta chain was identified during a study of CD8 T cells in Susac syndrome. General study points: In its TCR sequencing and HLA analysis, the study acknowledged that the number of individuals was relatively small.

It was with random hexamers that roughly 0.45 to 1 ug RNA was reverse transcribed. Amplification of TCR beta CDR3 spanned 54 Vbeta and 13 Jbeta via immunoSEQ multiplex PCR. TCRdb fed the immunoSEQ multiplex PCR reads into MiXCR, producing one record per CDR3 protein. The sample includes about 210,000 distinct CDR3 sequences, around 95% seen only once; the top ten take 0.085% to 0.1%. Germline V CDR1 and CDR2: SGDLS, YYNGEE. J lost 7 bases, V lost 4 bases, and 9 bases had no gene match. The CDR3 extends over 14 amino acids. Turning to this clonotype: Antigen specificity is unknown.

CD8+ and CD4+ T cells were negatively isolated; TEMRA cells were FACS-enriched. This receptor was obtained from a human donor with multiple sclerosis. This rearrangement joins TRBV9 to TRBJ2-7; TRBD1 aligns across 9 bases. The sample taken for sequencing was CD4+ T cells from PBMCs. The CDR3 region is CASSRLGQGYEQYF. The DNA for the CDR3 is TGTGCCAGCAGCCGCCTAGGACAGGGGTATGAGCAGTACTTC.